This T cell receptor beta chain was profiled in a study of OX40 agonist ivuxolimab in advanced cancers. In the study overall: With ivuxolimab, an agonistic anti-OX40 (CD134) antibody, patients were treated. A partial response was reached by three patients: one with hepatocellular carcinoma and two with cutaneous melanoma.

Sequenced by immunoSEQ multiplex PCR; TCRdb stores in-frame clones only, minus some. The table shows tens of thousands of clones, with around 91% occurring only once. Study results and limitations: Averaging showed that CD8+ T cells had more expanded clones than CD4+ did.

The CDR3 runs 14 residues. V lost 0 bases and J lost 3, with 9 bases in between. Germline lookup yields CDR1 LGHNA and CDR2 YNFKEQ. On this clone itself: The antigen is not known.

The rearrangement joins TRBV4-2 to TRBJ2-7, with no clear D. The sample here was CD4+ or CD8+ T cells sorted from blood, taken in a trial of the OX40 agonist ivuxolimab. The source of this sequence is an adult with an advanced solid tumor such as melanoma, head and neck, liver or kidney cancer. Here the CDR3 reads CASSQEPDLYEQYF. CDR3 coding DNA: TGTGCCAGCAGCCAAGAACCTGACCTCTACGAGCAGTACTTC.